This T cell receptor (beta chain) was profiled in a study of blood T cell repertoires in COVID-19. Libraries were prepared by immunoSEQ multiplex PCR; TCRdb keeps only in-frame clonotypes and omits some of them. The table has about 120,000 clones, approximately 83% seen once; the top ten hold under 7%. Sequenced sample: peripheral blood. The sequence was obtained from a man of 80 years or more with active or convalescent COVID-19.

CDR3 residues: CASSLALPNTRLQVEQYF. The CDR3 DNA reads as TGTGCCAGCAGCTTAGCGCTTCCTAATACTCGATTGCAAGTCGAGCAGTACTTC. This chain connects TRBV7-2 to TRBJ2-7; D is unresolved. The CDR3 has 18 residues. CDR1 and CDR2 (germline): SGHTA, FQGNSA. Trimming left V 0 bases short and J 6 bases short, with 24 bases between.